This note documents a single T cell receptor beta chain sequence. The study assigned cohorts using participant-reported clinical history. The entry originates in a study of blood T cell repertoires in COVID-19. The overall study: Donors in the United States, Italy and Spain gave samples during acute or convalescent COVID-19.

Original analysis: Reference gene primer amplification yielded estimated nucleated cell counts. Here immunoSEQ multiplex PCR was the method, and the copy in TCRdb shows in-frame clones only, minus some. V and J calls and clone size follow that table, whereas D and trimming were derived from the DNA. The data show over 150,000 clones, around 80% seen once. This CDR3 contains 16 residues. Germline V gene lookup returns CDR1 SGHVS and CDR2 FNYEAQ. With V trimmed by 5 bases and J by 6 bases, 7 bases remained unmatched. The material sequenced was PBMCs or T cells enriched from blood (not recorded which). The chain carries TRBV7-6 and TRBJ2-2; 12 nucleotides line up with TRBD1. This clonotype originated in a man in his forties or fifties who had recovered from COVID-19. CDR3 bases: TGTGCCAGCAGCAAGAGCCGGGACAGGGGGCCCGGGGAGCTGTTTTTT. Protein sequence: CASSKSRDRGPGELFF.